This T cell receptor beta chain was observed in a study of cytomegalovirus exposure and HLA in healthy donors (dated by TCRdb to the late 2010s). About the full investigation: An earlier analysis of more than 550 of the donors reported 276 Gb of sequence data and approximately 120 million unique TCR beta sequences obtained from about 200 million T cells. An early release that covered around 590 HLA-typed donors contained approximately 300 gigabases of sequencing data and roughly 84 million unique TCR sequences. Among the roughly 390 genotyped donors, approximately 82% belonged to the genetic ancestry cluster associated with self-reported Caucasian donors. The aim of the study was to test whether cataloging public T cell receptors could identify signatures of past pathogen exposure. The study profiled the T cell repertoires of 500 to 800 subjects by immunosequencing and related them to cytomegalovirus serostatus. Besides the first cohort of 666 subjects, a separate validation cohort made up of over 95 different subjects was used. To predict cytomegalovirus infection status, the study combined high-throughput TCR immunosequencing, statistical association of individual TCRs with disease status, and machine learning. A later analysis re-analyzed previously published TCR beta repertoires from about 730 donors and added high-resolution HLA genotyping to study TCR occurrence patterns. Rather than drawing on any new phenotypic data, the later analysis identified candidate immune exposures from TCR beta sequences and the way those sequences occurred across donors. An earlier analysis of roughly 600 of the donors used high-throughput TCR beta sequencing to judge whether each TCR beta V gene segment behaved as functional or pseudogenic. Alongside the repertoire data, information on donor age, sex, ethnicity and CMV serostatus was compiled. Genome-wide SNP genotypes for about 65% of the 666 donors were used in a later genetic analysis, which treated that subset as a discovery cohort. Every repertoire in the discovery cohort had been generated on one and the same sequencing platform. HLA typing covered class I and class II loci at four-digit resolution. The number of donors typed differed by locus, with roughly 620-640 for A, B, C, DRB1 and DQB1, roughly 550 for DQA1, 600 to 610 for DPA1, and some 440 for DPB1. Because of strong linkage in the cohort, 5 or 6 DR-DQ haplotypes were treated as single units for association and clustering. Among 300 to 450 genotyped donors of the cohort, an average of roughly 240,000 unique TCR beta nucleotide sequences were sequenced per donor, roughly 20% of them non-productive. Results and caveats for the whole study, not just this receptor: In a later analysis, the rate of TCR association differed among HLA loci, with DRB1 alleles having the most associated TCRs and HLA-C alleles having the fewest. In the study, 150 to 200 TCR beta chains were listed as associated with cytomegalovirus. Linkage disequilibrium might explain the correlated functional status among segregating V segments, but an unknown experimental factor could not be ruled out. Because HLA typing was unavailable for some donors at each locus, only the typed subset was used in association tests. Sequencing depth was assumed to be roughly uniform across donors in the presence/absence analyses, though that assumption may not hold. A further reported finding was that TCR beta sequences accurately predicted the HLA-A and HLA-B alleles for most subjects in the first cohort. Most CMV-associated TCR beta chains appeared to be HLA-restricted in a later analysis, and the HLA associations seemed to be driven largely by CMV exposure. The cohort was sequenced for TCR beta chains only, and without alpha or paired-chain data the features that could be detected were limited. In a later genetic analysis, fewer N-insertions in productive TCRs were reported among donors in an Asian-associated ancestry cluster than the roughly 700-donor mean. In a later analysis, HLA-associated TCR beta chains showed more clonal expansion and lower generation probabilities than non-associated chains that were equally common. A group of highly shared sequence variants was considered likely to be a technical artifact of the sequencing pipeline. Assigning TCR associations to individual alleles was difficult when HLA alleles, especially DR and DQ, strongly co-occurred. In a later analysis, several top co-occurrence clusters were reported to appear linked to parvovirus B19, influenza, CMV and Epstein-Barr virus. In vitro tests confirmed that a few of the cytomegalovirus-associated TCR beta chains recognize cytomegalovirus antigens. Most TCR sequences were observed very rarely across donors, whereas some public TCRs were present in many individuals. A later analysis associated approximately 17,000 TCR beta sequences with specific HLA alleles at a false discovery rate of 0.05. The authors suggested that the approach could potentially be extended to other disease states and immunological phenotypes. V-gene and J-gene trimming of TCR beta chains was associated with a missense DCLRE1C variant in a later genetic analysis, and the association was replicated in an independent cohort. In an earlier analysis of more than 500 of the donors, most TCR beta V segments appeared in productive rearrangements about 87% or about 30% of the time, broadly matching IMGT annotations. The classifier was reported to diagnose cytomegalovirus status with high specificity and sensitivity in both the original and validation cohorts. The 87-base-pair reads could not distinguish some IMGT-functional V segments, including TRBV6-2 and TRBV6-3, so those segments were excluded. Because counts were too low, roughly 17 rarely observed V segments, including chromosome 9 orphons, were left out of the earlier analysis of 587 of the donors. For the cohort, immune exposure information was limited to CMV serostatus.

There are 15 amino acids in the CDR3, from cysteine to phenylalanine inclusive. Of the read, only the CDR3 DNA is kept; its 45 bases are in frame from base 1. From V the trimming removes 2 bases and from J it removes 7 bases, while the gene matches leave 5 bases of the junction unaccounted for. CDR1 is given as GTSNPN and CDR2 as SVGIG, both from the germline V gene (reference sequence). The cohort was made up of under 800 healthy bone marrow donors. At the time of sampling, all cohort members were nominally healthy, though unrecorded immune exposures were likely present. The donor was CMV seronegative and belonged to the group of more than 300 seronegative cohort members. A peripheral blood sample was provided by each donor, and peripheral blood mononuclear cells were used for TCR beta sequencing. Genomic DNA was extracted from the blood cell samples with the Qiagen DNeasy Blood Extraction Kit. Libraries came from the immunoSEQ multiplex PCR assay. For the multiplex PCR, a mixture combining 60 forward primers for TCR Vbeta segments and 13 reverse primers for TCR Jbeta segments was used. Amplification of the CDR3 region of rearranged TCR beta genes was performed with a multiplex PCR assay on genomic DNA. Amplified TCR beta libraries were sequenced as 87-base-pair reads on the Illumina HiSeq System. The authors' analysis ran thus. Across the roughly 640 repertoires, a later analysis counted about 81 million unique TCR beta chains, roughly 11 million of which were shared by at least two donors. A nearest-neighbor algorithm error-corrected the raw reads and collapsed the reads into unique sequences, merging closely related sequences to remove PCR and sequencing errors. CDR3 sequences were aligned to IMGT reference sequences to assign V, D and J gene segments. Each retained sequence needed at least a six-nucleotide match to both a V gene segment and a J gene segment. Rearrangements were called productive when the CDR3 lacked stop codons and stayed in frame with V and J; all others were non-productive. Following IMGT convention, CDR3 was defined as the stretch from the second conserved V-encoded cysteine to the conserved J-encoded phenylalanine. The earlier analysis of 587 of the donors excluded sequences that lacked an unambiguous match to a single V gene segment. An earlier analysis of approximately 590 of the donors classified V segments as functional when productive rearrangements were above 56.7% and as segregating when the standard deviation between donors was above 5%. A statistical classification framework was developed to diagnose cytomegalovirus status using the catalog of TCR beta chain sequences. In a later analysis, TCR nucleotide sequences were compared against IMGT/GENE-DB human TR gene sequences so that V and J genes could be assigned. A later analysis assigned CDR3 sequences and most-parsimonious VDJ recombination scenarios with the TCRdist pipeline. In a later analysis, each TCR beta chain was defined by its CDR3 amino acid sequence together with its V-gene family, and reads lacking a unique V-gene family were excluded. A later analysis removed 600 or so highly shared, low-generation-probability nucleotide sequences to deal with suspected cross-contamination and a sequencing artifact. In a later analysis, a clonal expansion index for each public chain was calculated from normalized within-repertoire ranks of inferred template counts. In a later analysis, generation probabilities were computed with a VDJ recombination model fitted to out-of-frame rearrangements, and the resulting probabilities were checked against IGoR. In a later analysis, TCR-TCR, TCR-HLA and TCR-CMV co-occurrence was scored with hypergeometric tests, and a repertoire-size bias correction was applied to TCR pairs. To estimate false discovery rates, a later analysis permuted the HLA or CMV assignments 20 times. In a later analysis, co-occurring TCRs were grouped using DBSCAN, and TCRdist sequence similarity was added for clustering within HLA-allele-positive subsets. Repertoires with fewer than 30,000 or more than 120,000 public chains were left out of co-occurrence clustering, as were about five repertoires with anomalous nucleotide sharing. What TCRdb holds here is the immuneACCESS table cut down to in-frame rearrangements. Part of the clones is not present; checked against another copy, under half of the missing clones reflect an unresolved V gene, and the others are unexplained. That table supplies the V and J calls and clone size; D and trimming were determined from the DNA. The sample yields around 230,000 clones; roughly 84% were counted once. Of the sample, 0.24% is held by the ten largest clones.

A note on this clone: Its antigen remains undetermined. Base quality data are lacking; no much larger clone is found one base away.

The sample comprised PBMCs. The chain links TRBV30 with TRBJ2-1; TRBD2 matches 13 bases in the middle. This clonotype was obtained from a girl aged 2-9 years in good health and CMV-seronegative. In nucleotide form, the sequence is TGTGCCTGGAGTTTCCGGGGACTAGCGGGAAATGAGCAGTTCTTC. This yields the protein CAWSFRGLAGNEQFF.